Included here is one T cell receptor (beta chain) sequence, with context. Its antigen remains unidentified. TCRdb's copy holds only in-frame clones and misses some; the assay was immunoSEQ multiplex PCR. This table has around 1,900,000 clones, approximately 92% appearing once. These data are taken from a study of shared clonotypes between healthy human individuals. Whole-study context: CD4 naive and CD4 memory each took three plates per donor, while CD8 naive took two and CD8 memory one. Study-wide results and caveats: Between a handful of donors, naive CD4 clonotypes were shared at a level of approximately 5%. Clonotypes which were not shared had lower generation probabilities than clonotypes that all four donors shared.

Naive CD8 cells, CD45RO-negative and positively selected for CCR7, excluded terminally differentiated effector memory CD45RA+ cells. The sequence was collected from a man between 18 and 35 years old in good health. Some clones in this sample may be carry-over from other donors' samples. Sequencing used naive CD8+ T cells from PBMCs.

CDR3 DNA sequence: TGTGCCAGCAGCCCGTGGCTAGCGGGAGGGTTTAAGACCCAGTACTTC. Encoded protein: CASSPWLAGGFKTQYF. The genes are TRBV27 and TRBJ2-5; 12 nucleotides align to TRBD2. Germline CDR1 reads MNHEY; CDR2 reads SMNVEV (reference sequence). With 6 bases clipped from V and 6 bases from J, the junction kept 11 bases outside the gene matches. This CDR3 comprises 16 residues.